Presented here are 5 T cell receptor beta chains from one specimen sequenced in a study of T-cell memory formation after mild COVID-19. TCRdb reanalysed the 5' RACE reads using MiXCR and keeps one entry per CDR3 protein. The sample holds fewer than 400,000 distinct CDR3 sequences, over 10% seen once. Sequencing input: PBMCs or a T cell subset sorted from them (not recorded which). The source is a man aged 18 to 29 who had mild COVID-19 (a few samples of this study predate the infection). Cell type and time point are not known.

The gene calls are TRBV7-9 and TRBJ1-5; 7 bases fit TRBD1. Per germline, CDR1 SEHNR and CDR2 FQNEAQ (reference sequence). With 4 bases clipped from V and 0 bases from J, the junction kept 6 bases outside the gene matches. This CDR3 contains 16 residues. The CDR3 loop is CASSSDRAYSNQPQHF. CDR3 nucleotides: TGTGCCAGCAGCTCCGACAGGGCCTATAGCAATCAGCCCCAGCATTTT.

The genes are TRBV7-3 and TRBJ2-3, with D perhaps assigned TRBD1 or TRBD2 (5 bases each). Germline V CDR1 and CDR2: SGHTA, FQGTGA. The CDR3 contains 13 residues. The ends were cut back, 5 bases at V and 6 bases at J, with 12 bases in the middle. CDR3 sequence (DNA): TGTGCCAGCAGCCGGAACGGGGACGATACGCAGTATTTT. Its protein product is CASSRNGDDTQYF. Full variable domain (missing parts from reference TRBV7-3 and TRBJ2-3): GAGVSQTPSNKVTEKGKYVELRCDPISGHTALYWYRQSLGQGPEFLIYFQGTGAADDSGLPNDRFFAVRPEGSVSTLKIQRTERGDSAVYLCASSRNGDDTQYFGPGTRLTVL.

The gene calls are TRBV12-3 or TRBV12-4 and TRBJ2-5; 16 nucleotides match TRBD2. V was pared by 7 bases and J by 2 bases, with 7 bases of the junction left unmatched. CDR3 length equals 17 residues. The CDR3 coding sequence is TGTGCCAGCACGATGGGACTAGCGGGGGGGTTACAAGAGACCCAGTACTTC. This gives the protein CASTMGLAGGLQETQYF.

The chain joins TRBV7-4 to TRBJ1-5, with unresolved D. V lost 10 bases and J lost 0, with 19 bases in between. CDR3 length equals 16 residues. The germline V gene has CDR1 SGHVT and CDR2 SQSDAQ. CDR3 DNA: TGTGCCACCTCCCCAGGACGGAACTATAGCAATCAGCCCCAGCATTTT. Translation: CATSPGRNYSNQPQHF.

The CDR3 region has the DNA TGCGCCAGCAGCCAAGGGGCTCATTATGGGGAACAAGAGACCCAGTACTTC. This sequence encodes CASSQGAHYGEQETQYF. V is TRBV4-3 and J is TRBJ2-5; no clear D. V gave up 1 base and J gave up 2 bases, with 17 bases separating them. CDR1 is LGHNA, CDR2 YSLEER, per germline. The CDR3 has 17 amino acids.